The rows below give T cell receptor beta chains drawn from one sample of a study of T cell responses to AZD1222 COVID-19 vaccine. The data were produced by immunoSEQ multiplex PCR, yet TCRdb's version contains in-frame clones alone and is incomplete. The sample consists of 120,000 to 150,000 clones, 88% of them appearing once. The sample consisted of peripheral blood, taken on day 0 of AZD1222 vaccination. All receptors derive from an adult in good health. Both conserved end residues are part of each CDR3. A D gene is named only where the DNA matches it firmly. Clone size appears in some rows only: once, few, many, or a class for an expanded clone.

V gene	clone size	J gene	D gene	CDR3 protein	CDR3 DNA
TRBV29-1	NA	TRBJ2-5	NA	CSVERGETQYF	TGCAGCGTTGAGAGGGGAGAGACCCAGTACTTC
TRBV3-1/TRBV3-2	NA	TRBJ2-1	TRBD1	CASSQARGLAYNEQFF	TGTGCCAGCAGCCAAGCGAGGGGGCTAGCTTACAATGAGCAGTTCTTC
TRBV29-1	NA	TRBJ2-4	TRBD1	CSVRQGDIQYF	TGCAGCGTGAGACAGGGTGACATTCAGTACTTC
TRBV24-1	NA	TRBJ2-1	TRBD1	CATSDLGDSSNEQFF	TGTGCCACCAGTGATTTAGGGGACAGCTCCAATGAGCAGTTCTTC
TRBV6-1	NA	TRBJ1-6	NA	CASSESTGGRTPLHF	TGTGCCAGCAGTGAAAGCACAGGAGGGAGGACACCCCTCCACTTT
TRBV7-8	NA	TRBJ2-5	NA	CASSIKQTQYF	TGTGCCAGCAGCATCAAACAGACCCAGTACTTC
TRBV19	NA	TRBJ2-7	NA	CASSIPFSYEQYF	TGTGCCAGTAGTATTCCGTTCTCCTACGAGCAGTACTTC
TRBV29-1	NA	TRBJ1-2	NA	CSAEGDKGYGYTF	TGCAGCGCCGAGGGGGACAAGGGCTATGGCTACACCTTC
TRBV13	NA	TRBJ1-1	NA	CASSRVLNTEAFF	TGTGCCAGCAGCCGTGTCCTGAACACTGAAGCTTTCTTT
TRBV2	NA	TRBJ1-1	NA	CASGFVNTEAFF	TGTGCCAGCGGGTTCGTGAACACTGAAGCTTTCTTT
TRBV25-1	NA	TRBJ1-1	NA	CASSAPTGTNTEAFF	TGTGCCAGCAGCGCCCCCACCGGGACTAACACTGAAGCTTTCTTT
TRBV9	NA	TRBJ1-3	NA	CASSVSGFVGNTIYF	TGTGCCAGCAGCGTATCGGGCTTTGTTGGAAACACCATATATTTT
TRBV18	NA	TRBJ2-3	TRBD1	CASSRDRDTDTQYF	TGTGCCAGCTCAAGGGACAGGGACACAGATACGCAGTATTTT
TRBV18	NA	TRBJ2-1	TRBD1	CASSPRDRINEQFF	TGTGCCAGCTCACCAAGGGACAGGATTAATGAGCAGTTCTTC
TRBV4-2	few	TRBJ2-7	NA	CASSRGGRGSLSSYEQYF	TGTGCCAGCAGCAGAGGGGGCCGCGGGAGCCTCAGCTCCTACGAGCAGTACTTC
TRBV2	NA	TRBJ2-2	NA	CASTRDTNTGELFF	TGTGCCAGCACGAGGGACACGAACACCGGGGAGCTGTTTTTT
TRBV7-2	few	TRBJ1-2	NA	CASSPALGSHYGYTF	TGTGCCAGCAGCCCCGCCCTAGGCAGTCACTATGGCTACACCTTC
TRBV6-2/TRBV6-3	NA	TRBJ2-5	NA	CASSYPGRSPQETQYF	TGTGCCAGCAGTTACCCGGGACGGAGTCCCCAAGAGACCCAGTACTTC
TRBV5-6	NA	TRBJ2-3	NA	CASSLKQDSTDTQYF	TGTGCCAGCAGCTTGAAACAGGACAGCACAGATACGCAGTATTTT
TRBV5-5	NA	TRBJ1-2	TRBD1	CASSSDGQGTNYGYTF	TGTGCCAGCAGCTCAGACGGACAGGGGACAAACTATGGCTACACCTTC
TRBV7-2	once	TRBJ2-5	NA	CASSLARVETQYF	TGTGCCAGCAGCTTAGCCCGGGTAGAGACCCAGTACTTC
TRBV6-5	NA	TRBJ2-3	NA	CASSYSRDTQYF	TGTGCCAGCAGTTACTCTAGAGATACGCAGTATTTT
TRBV2	NA	TRBJ2-2	NA	CASSEVRGNTGELFF	TGTGCCAGCAGTGAAGTACGAGGGAACACCGGGGAGCTGTTTTTT
TRBV30	NA	TRBJ1-1	NA	CAYRGGGEAFF	TGTGCCTACCGAGGAGGGGGTGAAGCTTTCTTT
TRBV28	NA	TRBJ1-5	TRBD1	CASSPHTGQGANNQPQHF	TGTGCCAGCAGTCCACACACAGGACAGGGGGCGAACAATCAGCCCCAGCATTTT
TRBV7-7	NA	TRBJ2-5	NA	CASSLDPGKGTQYF	TGTGCTAGCAGCTTAGATCCCGGGAAAGGGACCCAGTACTTC
TRBV5-1	NA	TRBJ2-7	TRBD1	CASSLSPGGYEQYF	TGCGCCAGCAGCTTGTCTCCAGGGGGATACGAGCAGTACTTC
TRBV7-3	NA	TRBJ2-7	TRBD2	CASSLSGRAPYEQYF	TGTGCCAGCAGCTTAAGCGGGAGGGCCCCCTACGAGCAGTACTTC
TRBV29-1	NA	TRBJ1-1	NA	CSVGQSTGNTEAFF	TGCAGCGTTGGGCAATCAACAGGAAACACTGAAGCTTTCTTT
TRBV14	NA	TRBJ1-1	NA	CASSPRAATEAFF	TGTGCCAGCAGCCCCCGAGCGGCCACTGAAGCTTTCTTT
TRBV27	NA	TRBJ2-3	NA	CASSLSPVTDTQYF	TGTGCCAGCAGTCTTTCCCCCGTCACAGATACGCAGTATTTT
TRBV27	NA	TRBJ2-2	TRBD2	CASSLGLAGGTGELFF	TGTGCCAGCAGTCTGGGGCTAGCGGGAGGCACCGGGGAGCTGTTTTTT
TRBV11-1	NA	TRBJ1-1	TRBD1	CASSPDRGLENTEAFF	TGTGCCAGCAGCCCGGACAGGGGGCTGGAGAACACTGAAGCTTTCTTT
TRBV19	NA	TRBJ1-2	NA	CASSILGGGTAGYTF	TGTGCCAGTAGTATACTGGGGGGAGGGACCGCTGGCTACACCTTC
TRBV18	NA	TRBJ1-1	NA	CASSPWGGQNTEAFF	TGTGCCAGCTCCCCTTGGGGCGGCCAGAACACTGAAGCTTTCTTT
TRBV2	NA	TRBJ1-5	NA	CASSRDGNQPQHF	TGTGCCAGCAGTCGGGACGGGAATCAGCCCCAGCATTTT
TRBV4-3	NA	TRBJ2-5	NA	CASSQDRLGETQYF	TGCGCCAGCAGCCAAGATAGATTAGGAGAGACCCAGTACTTC
TRBV11-2	NA	TRBJ2-5	NA	CASSLLPTGETQYF	TGTGCCAGCAGCTTACTCCCAACAGGGGAGACCCAGTACTTC
TRBV7-3	NA	TRBJ2-5	TRBD2	CASSPTSGSEETQYF	TGTGCCAGCAGCCCGACTAGCGGGAGTGAAGAGACCCAGTACTTC
TRBV5-1	NA	TRBJ1-4	NA	CASSPWTSREKLFF	TGCGCCAGCAGCCCATGGACTTCAAGGGAAAAACTGTTTTTT
TRBV5-4	NA	TRBJ2-7	NA	CASSLDLGGGDEQYF	TGTGCCAGCAGCTTGGATCTCGGGGGAGGCGACGAGCAGTACTTC
TRBV7-2	NA	TRBJ2-3	NA	CASSLMSTLLAQYF	TGTGCCAGCAGCTTAATGTCTACCCTCCTCGCGCAGTATTTT
TRBV7-2	NA	TRBJ1-2	TRBD1	CASSLGWQGGYGYTF	TGTGCCAGCAGCTTAGGTTGGCAGGGGGGCTATGGCTACACCTTC
TRBV12-3/TRBV12-4	NA	TRBJ2-7	NA	CASSNGAGYEQYF	TGTGCCAGCAGTAACGGGGCCGGCTACGAGCAGTACTTC
TRBV11-3	NA	TRBJ2-7	NA	CASSLGGGSYEQYF	TGTGCCAGCAGCTTAGGGGGTGGTTCCTACGAGCAGTACTTC
TRBV11-2	NA	TRBJ2-7	TRBD2	CASSKMNIQGLAGAPPSYEQYF	TGTGCCAGCAGTAAAATGAACATCCAGGGACTAGCGGGAGCCCCCCCCTCCTACGAGCAGTACTTC